Sequencing of this TCR beta chain was carried out in a study of beta chain features in type 1 diabetes. Study-level points and caveats: All four CD4+ subsets from Type 1 diabetes patients carried moderately but significantly shorter TCRB CDR3s.

Isolated RNA was reverse transcribed in full, so expressed TCRB transcripts were sequenced. An average of roughly 4 million reads was obtained for naive, central memory and regulatory T cell samples. TCRdb's copy holds only in-frame clones and misses some; the assay was immunoSEQ multiplex PCR. Seen here are fewer than 650,000 clones, around 15% observed once, and the top ten hold approximately 0.099%. This CDR3 has 14 residues. V lost 0 bases and J lost 7, with 10 bases in between. Germline CDR1 reads SGHTA; CDR2 reads FQGNSA. This clone appeared a few times. What it binds is not known. The V and J genes are TRBV7-2 and TRBJ1-5; a weak D match, TRBD1 (5 bases). This TCR was recovered from a man between 18 and 35 years old in good health. The sample consisted of naive CD4+ T cells from blood. For the CDR3, the DNA is TGTGCCAGCAGCTTAGCGGGGCAGGGCCAGCCCCAGCATTTT. Translating it yields CASSLAGQGQPQHF.